The 28 T cell receptor beta chains listed next were all sequenced from one sample in a study of cytomegalovirus exposure and HLA in healthy donors. PCR amplification relied on 60 Vbeta primers (plus 13 Jbeta primers). Here immunoSEQ multiplex PCR was the method, and the copy in TCRdb shows in-frame clones only, minus some. The sample holds around 140,000 clones, around two thirds seen once. Sequencing input: PBMCs. Source of these receptors: a male donor in good health and CMV-seronegative.

This clone has more than one count but fewer than ten. The chain uses TRBV28 and TRBJ2-1, with TRBD2 matching 8 bases. The CDR3 extends over 19 amino acids. V was pared by 7 bases and J by 3 bases, with 20 bases of the junction left unmatched. Germline CDR1 MDHEN, CDR2 SYDVKM. The CDR3 protein is CASITRGPRTSRIYNEQFF. The CDR3 DNA reads TGTGCCAGCATCACCCGAGGGCCTCGGACTAGCCGGATCTACAATGAGCAGTTCTTC.

This chain links TRBV5-1 with TRBJ2-5, with TRBD1 matching over 9 bases. CDR1 and CDR2 from the germline V gene are SGHRS and YFSETQ. The trim removed 4 bases at V and 4 bases at J, leaving 5 bases unmatched. This CDR3 comprises 14 residues. The CDR3 spells CASSMGQGGETQYF. In DNA, the CDR3 is TGCGCCAGCAGCATGGGACAGGGAGGAGAGACCCAGTACTTC. The whole variable domain, filled in from reference TRBV5-1 and TRBJ2-5, reads KAGVTQTPRYLIKTRGQQVTLSCSPISGHRSVSWYQQTPGQGLQFLFEYFSETQRNKGNFPGRFSGRQFSNSRSEMNVSTLELGDSALYLCASSMGQGGETQYFGPGTRLLVL.

The chain employs TRBV7-9 and TRBJ2-7; no firm D call. The CDR3 runs to 13 residues. Germline CDR1 reads SEHNR; CDR2 reads FQNEAQ (reference sequence). Trimming removed 1 base at V and 7 bases at J, with 11 bases between. The DNA for the CDR3 is TGTGCCAGCAGCTTAGGGGCCACCTGTGAGCAGTACTTC. This codes for CASSLGATCEQYF. Complete variable domain (other parts from reference TRBV7-9 and TRBJ2-7): DTGVSQNPRHKITKRGQNVTFRCDPISEHNRLYWYRQTLGQGPEFLTYFQNEAQLEKSRLLSDRFSAERPKGSFSTLEIQRTEQGDSAMYLCASSLGATCEQYFGPGTRLTVT.

In this sample, this clone turned up a few times. The rearrangement joins TRBV2 to TRBJ1-4; the D is unclear. Germline-derived CDR1 and CDR2 are SNHLY and FYNNEI. The CDR3 loop spans 14 amino acids. The V end lost 6 bases, the J end lost 3 bases, and 11 bases lay between the germline ends. In DNA form, the CDR3 reads TGTGCCAGCAGCCGGGGATCGGCTAATGAAAAACTGTTTTTT. It translates to CASSRGSANEKLFF.

The chain combines TRBV28 with TRBJ2-5; 7 bases match TRBD2. Germline CDR1 and CDR2: MDHEN and SYDVKM. V dropped 3 bases and J dropped 2; count of bases not matched to a gene: 15. The CDR3 covers 18 residues. In DNA, the CDR3 is TGTGCCAGCAGTTTCCGCCGGGGTACGGGAGGCGTTCAAGAGACCCAGTACTTC. This encodes CASSFRRGTGGVQETQYF.

Only a few counts were recorded for this clone. The chain carries TRBV4-2 and TRBJ2-1, with 16 bases identical to TRBD2. V trimming: 0 bases; J trimming: 3 bases; junction bases outside the gene matches: 11. The CDR3 spans 21 residues. Germline V gene sequence: CDR1 LGHNA, CDR2 YNFKEQ. CDR3 amino acids: CASSQEITGTSGGAYYNEQFF. The CDR3 coding sequence is TGTGCCAGCAGCCAAGAGATTACCGGGACTAGCGGGGGGGCCTACTACAATGAGCAGTTCTTC.

This chain uses TRBV7-8 with TRBJ2-3; D possibly corresponds to TRBD2 (6 bases). The germline gives CDR1 SGHVS, CDR2 FQNEAQ. The CDR3 sequence is 15 residues long. V was trimmed by 1 base and J by 1 base, leaving 9 bases between them. CDR3: CASSLVPSGTDTQYF. The CDR3 DNA reads TGTGCCAGCAGCTTAGTTCCTAGCGGCACAGATACGCAGTATTTT.

The V gene is TRBV28, the J gene TRBJ1-3; 8 positions agree with TRBD1. The CDR3 is 17 residues long. V trimming: 6 bases; J trimming: 3 bases; junction bases outside the gene matches: 13. Germline assignment: CDR1 MDHEN and CDR2 SYDVKM. The CDR3 spells CASRLGRDRLRGNTIYF. DNA for the CDR3: TGTGCCAGCAGGTTAGGACGGGACAGGTTACGTGGAAACACCATATATTTT.

The sample holds one count of this clone. An end of the junction differs from the germline gene, which may be a read error. The genes are TRBV29-1 and TRBJ2-7, with 8 bases that match TRBD2. The CDR3 runs to 12 residues. The germline V gene has CDR1 SQVTM and CDR2 ANQGSEA. CDR3 amino acids: CSVTGTSSEQHF. The CDR3 DNA reads TGCAGCGTGACCGGGACTAGTAGCGAGCAGCACTTC.

The chain uses TRBV6-5 and TRBJ2-7; no firm D call. The V gene's germline CDR1 is MNHEY and CDR2 SVGAGI. Trimming removed 3 bases from V and 0 bases from J, with 9 bases in between. The CDR3 consists of 14 residues. The CDR3 DNA reads as TGTGCCAGCAGTTATGGCCGCTCCTCCTACGAGCAGTACTTC. This codes for CASSYGRSSYEQYF.

This clone was picked up one time. This chain connects TRBV7-6 to TRBJ2-1; the match to TRBD2 covers 8 bases. CDR3 length equals 16 residues. Germline V gives CDR1 SGHVS, CDR2 FNYEAQ. J was trimmed by 3 bases and V by 3 bases; bases with no gene match: 7. CDR3 nucleotides: TGTGCCAGCAGCTTCCTTAGCGGGGTTGGCTACAATGAGCAGTTCTTC. It specifies CASSFLSGVGYNEQFF.

This chain links TRBV7-2 with TRBJ2-3; TRBD2 agrees at 8 bases. CDR3 length: 19 residues. Germline CDR1 and CDR2: SGHTA and FQGNSA. The junction had 11 bases not matched to a gene; V was cut back by 0 bases and J by 0 bases. The CDR3 spells CASSLAPPPSGGSTDTQYF. DNA for the CDR3: TGTGCCAGCAGCTTAGCGCCCCCCCCGAGCGGGGGAAGCACAGATACGCAGTATTTT.

This chain joins TRBV7-2 and TRBJ1-2, with a tentative D call TRBD1 (6 bases). V was pared by 1 base and J by 7 bases, with 7 bases between. The CDR3 is made up of 12 amino acids. Germline V gives CDR1 SGHTA, CDR2 FQGNSA. CDR3 loop: CASSLDRVGYTF. Written as DNA, the CDR3 is TGTGCCAGCAGCTTAGACAGGGTTGGCTACACCTTC.

This clone was recorded once. This chain uses TRBV11-2 with TRBJ1-6, with 10 bases fitting TRBD1. This CDR3 is built from 17 residues. J lost 1 base, V lost 5 bases, and 5 bases had no gene match. Germline lookup yields CDR1 SGHAT and CDR2 FQNNGV. DNA for the CDR3: TGTGCCAGCAGCACGGACAGGGGGGGGTCCTATAATTCACCCCTCCACTTT. Its translation is CASSTDRGGSYNSPLHF.

In this sample, this clone turned up a few times. The V and J genes are TRBV4-1 and TRBJ1-5, with D unresolved. Trimming took 0 bases from V and 2 from J, leaving 20 bases between them. Germline CDR1 and CDR2: MGHRA and YSYEKL. The length of the CDR3 is 19 residues. The CDR3 DNA reads as TGCGCCAGCAGCCAAGATCCAGGCAGTTGGGCCTTGGGCAATCAGCCCCAGCATTTT. Translation gives CASSQDPGSWALGNQPQHF.

The V gene is TRBV7-6, the J gene TRBJ2-6; D may be TRBD1 (6 bases). The CDR3 runs 17 residues. Trimming removed 0 bases from V and 2 bases from J, with 11 bases in between. CDR1 is SGHVS and CDR2 is FNYEAQ in the germline V gene. CDR3 sequence (DNA): TGTGCCAGCAGCTTAGCCCCTACAGGGACTGGGGCCAACGTCCTGACTTTC. It encodes CASSLAPTGTGANVLTF.

This rearrangement joins TRBV21-1 to TRBJ1-2; the table's D gene call, TRBD1, was not cross checked with the DNA. TRBV21-1 is flagged as a pseudogene. CDR3 length: 17 amino acids. This CDR3 reads CASSDPGTGGDNYGYTF. The DNA of the CDR3 is TGTGCCAGCAGCGACCCCGGGACAGGAGGCGATAACTATGGCTACACCTTC.

The chain recombines TRBV7-2 with TRBJ1-5, with D unresolved. Germline values: CDR1 SGHTA, CDR2 FQGNSA. V was trimmed by 4 bases and J by 5 bases, leaving 12 bases between them. The CDR3 totals 14 residues. This CDR3 is CASSSVPDYQPQHF. The CDR3, as DNA: TGTGCCAGCAGCTCCGTCCCCGACTATCAGCCCCAGCATTTT.

V gene TRBV19 combines with J gene TRBJ2-2, with TRBD1 matching 10 bases. The CDR3 totals 16 residues. Looked up from germline, CDR1 is LNHDA and CDR2 is SQIVND (reference sequence). The CDR3 is CATSPGQGQHTGELFF. The CDR3 DNA sequence: TGTGCAACCTCACCGGGACAGGGGCAGCACACCGGGGAGCTGTTTTTT.

The J gene is TRBJ1-5, the V gene TRBV30, with TRBD1 matching over 9 bases. Germline CDR1 GTSNPN, CDR2 SVGIG (reference sequence). The CDR3 totals 14 residues. J lost 6 bases, V lost 3 bases, and 6 bases had no gene match. CDR3 amino acids: CAWRDRGVGQPQHF. CDR3 DNA: TGTGCCTGGAGGGACAGGGGAGTGGGTCAGCCCCAGCATTTT.

The chain couples TRBV6-5 to TRBJ1-2, with D unresolved. The CDR3 runs to 14 residues. Germline V gene data show CDR1 as MNHEY and CDR2 as SVGAGI. Trimming pared 6 bases from V and 8 bases from J, leaving 19 bases between. The CDR3 coding sequence is TGTGCCAGCAGATTATCAGGTGAACGAAGGGGCTACACCTTC. Protein: CASRLSGERRGYTF.

The rearrangement uses TRBV5-1 and TRBJ2-6; TRBD2 might be the D (6 bases). The V and J ends lost 4 bases and 3 bases respectively, with 17 bases between them. This CDR3 spans 17 amino acids. Germline loops: CDR1 SGHRS, CDR2 YFSETQ. In DNA form, the CDR3 reads TGCGCCAGCAGCCCCGATCGCGGGGCGCGTGGGGCCAACGTCCTGACTTTC. Its translation is CASSPDRGARGANVLTF. The complete variable domain, with remaining parts taken from reference TRBV5-1 and TRBJ2-6, reads KAGVTQTPRYLIKTRGQQVTLSCSPISGHRSVSWYQQTPGQGLQFLFEYFSETQRNKGNFPGRFSGRQFSNSRSEMNVSTLELGDSALYLCASSPDRGARGANVLTFGAGSRLTVL.

In its sample, this clone was seen once. The V gene is TRBV9, the J gene TRBJ1-1; perhaps TRBD1 as D (6 bases). Germline lookup yields CDR1 SGDLS and CDR2 YYNGEE. There are 13 residues in the CDR3. The ends were cut back, 2 bases at V and 2 bases at J, with 7 bases in the middle. The CDR3 region is CASSVGHNTEAFF. The CDR3 DNA follows: TGTGCCAGCAGCGTGGGACATAACACTGAAGCTTTCTTT.

Concerning this clone itself: The final CDR3 position lacks the conserved phenylalanine or tryptophan, pointing to a likely read error. The chain links TRBV4-1 to TRBJ1-6; TRBD1 matches 8 bases. The V and J ends lost 2 bases and 7 bases, in that order; junction bases with no gene match: 4. Germline lookup yields CDR1 MGHRA and CDR2 YSYEKL. CDR3 size: 15 residues. The CDR3 is CASSQLDRENSPLHL. In nucleotides, the CDR3 is TGCGCCAGCAGCCAACTGGACAGGGAGAATTCACCCCTCCACTTG.

The chain is built from TRBV19 and TRBJ1-5; the match to TRBD1 covers 7 bases. The V gene end was trimmed by 6 bases and the J gene end by 3 bases; junction bases not matched to a gene: 8. CDR3 size: 15 residues. From germline, CDR1 is LNHDA and CDR2 SQIVND (reference sequence). In DNA, the CDR3 is TGTGCCAGTAGAACTCGCGACAGGGTCAATCAGCCCCAGCATTTT. It yields the protein CASRTRDRVNQPQHF. The full variable domain, rest sourced from reference TRBV19 and TRBJ1-5, is DGGITQSPKYLFRKEGQNVTLSCEQNLNHDAMYWYRQDPGQGLRLIYYSQIVNDFQKGDIAEGYSVSREKKESFPLTVTSAQKNPTAFYLCASRTRDRVNQPQHFGDGTRLSIL.

The rearrangement links TRBV7-6 to TRBJ2-1, with 11 bases aligning to TRBD2. Germline-derived CDR1 and CDR2 are SGHVS and FNYEAQ. The junction had 7 bases not matched to a gene; V was cut back by 3 bases and J by 6 bases. This CDR3 is 16 amino acids long. The CDR3 is CASSFSHSGGANEQFF. DNA of the CDR3: TGTGCCAGCAGCTTCTCTCATAGCGGGGGGGCCAATGAGCAGTTCTTC.

V gene TRBV29-1 combines with J gene TRBJ1-2, with 9 bases fitting TRBD1. The ends lost 5 bases at V and 10 bases at J; junction bases unmatched: 8. CDR1 is SQVTM and CDR2 is ANQGSEA in the germline V gene. CDR3 length: 12 amino acids. The CDR3 spells CSVPGQGVDYTF. DNA for the CDR3: TGCAGCGTTCCGGGACAGGGAGTTGACTACACCTTC.

This chain joins TRBV6-5 and TRBJ1-1; perhaps TRBD1 as D (5 bases). CDR3 length equals 13 residues. CDR1 is MNHEY, CDR2 SVGAGI, per germline. The V gene lost 5 bases and the J gene lost 4 bases, with 11 bases spanning the gap. In nucleotides, the CDR3 is TGTGCCAGCAGTCTCCATAGGGGCACTGAAGCTTTCTTT. Encoded protein: CASSLHRGTEAFF.